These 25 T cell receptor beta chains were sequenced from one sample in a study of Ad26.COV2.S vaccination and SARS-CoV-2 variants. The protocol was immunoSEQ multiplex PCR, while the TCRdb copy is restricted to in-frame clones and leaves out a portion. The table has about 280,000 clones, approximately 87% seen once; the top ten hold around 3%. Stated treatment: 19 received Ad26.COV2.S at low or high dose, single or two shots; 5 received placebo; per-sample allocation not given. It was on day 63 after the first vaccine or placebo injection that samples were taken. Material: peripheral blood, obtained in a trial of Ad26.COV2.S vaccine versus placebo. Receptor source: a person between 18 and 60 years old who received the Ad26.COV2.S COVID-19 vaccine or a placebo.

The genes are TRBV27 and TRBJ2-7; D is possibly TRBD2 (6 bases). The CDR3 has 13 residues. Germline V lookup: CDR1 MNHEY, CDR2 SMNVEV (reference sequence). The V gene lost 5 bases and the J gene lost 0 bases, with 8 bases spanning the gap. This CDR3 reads CASSGGSSYEQYF. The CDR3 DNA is TGTGCCAGCAGTGGGGGGAGCTCCTACGAGCAGTACTTC.

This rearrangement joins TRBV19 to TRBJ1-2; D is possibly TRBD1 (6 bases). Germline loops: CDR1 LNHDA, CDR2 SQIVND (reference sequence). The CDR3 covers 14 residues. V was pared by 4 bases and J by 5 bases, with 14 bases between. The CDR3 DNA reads TGTGCCAGTAGTAACATACAGGGATTGTATGGCTACACCTTC. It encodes CASSNIQGLYGYTF.

The DNA for the CDR3 is TGCGCCAGCAGCCACCCAGGGACCACCGGGGAGCTGTTTTTT. The encoded protein is CASSHPGTTGELFF. J is TRBJ2-2 and V is TRBV4-1; D possibly uses TRBD1 or TRBD2 (5 bases each). Germline V CDR1 and CDR2: MGHRA, YSYEKL. Trimming took off 3 bases at V and 4 bases at J, with 9 bases between the two ends. The CDR3 loop spans 14 amino acids.

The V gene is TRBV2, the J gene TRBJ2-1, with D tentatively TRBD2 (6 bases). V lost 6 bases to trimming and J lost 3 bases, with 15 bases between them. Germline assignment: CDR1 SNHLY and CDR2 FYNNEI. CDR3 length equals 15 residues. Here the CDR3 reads CASSLARPFYNEQFF. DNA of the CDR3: TGTGCCAGCAGCCTAGCGCGACCGTTCTACAATGAGCAGTTCTTC. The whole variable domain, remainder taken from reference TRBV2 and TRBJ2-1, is EPEVTQTPSHQVTQMGQEVILRCVPISNHLYFYWYRQILGQKVEFLVSFYNNEISEKSEIFDDQFSVERPDGSNFTLKIRSTKLEDSAMYFCASSLARPFYNEQFFGPGTRLTVL.

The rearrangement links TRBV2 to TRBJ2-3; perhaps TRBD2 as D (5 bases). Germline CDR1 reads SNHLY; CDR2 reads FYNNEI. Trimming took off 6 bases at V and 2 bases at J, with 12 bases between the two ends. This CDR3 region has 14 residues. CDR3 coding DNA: TGTGCCAGCAGACCTACTAGTAACACAGATACGCAGTATTTT. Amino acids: CASRPTSNTDTQYF. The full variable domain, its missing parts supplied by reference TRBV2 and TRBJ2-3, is EPEVTQTPSHQVTQMGQEVILRCVPISNHLYFYWYRQILGQKVEFLVSFYNNEISEKSEIFDDQFSVERPDGSNFTLKIRSTKLEDSAMYFCASRPTSNTDTQYFGPGTRLTVL.

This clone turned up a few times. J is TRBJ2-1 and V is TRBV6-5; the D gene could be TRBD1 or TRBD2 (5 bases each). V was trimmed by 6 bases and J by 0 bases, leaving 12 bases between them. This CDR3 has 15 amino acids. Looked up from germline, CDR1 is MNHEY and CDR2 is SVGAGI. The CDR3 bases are TGTGCCAGCAGGGTTACGAGGGGCTCCTACAATGAGCAGTTCTTC. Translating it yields CASRVTRGSYNEQFF.

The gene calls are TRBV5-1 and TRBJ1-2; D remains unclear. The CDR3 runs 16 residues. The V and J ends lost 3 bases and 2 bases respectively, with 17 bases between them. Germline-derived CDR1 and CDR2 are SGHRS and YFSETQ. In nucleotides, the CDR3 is TGCGCCAGCAGCTGGCCCTCTGGGGAGATGAACTATGGCTACACCTTC. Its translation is CASSWPSGEMNYGYTF.

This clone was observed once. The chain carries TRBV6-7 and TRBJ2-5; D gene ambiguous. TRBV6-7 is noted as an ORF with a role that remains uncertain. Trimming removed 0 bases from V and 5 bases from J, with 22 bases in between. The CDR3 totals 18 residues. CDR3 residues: CASSYSVPTAHRNETQYF. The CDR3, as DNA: TGTGCCAGCAGTTACTCAGTACCGACGGCGCATAGGAACGAGACCCAGTACTTC.

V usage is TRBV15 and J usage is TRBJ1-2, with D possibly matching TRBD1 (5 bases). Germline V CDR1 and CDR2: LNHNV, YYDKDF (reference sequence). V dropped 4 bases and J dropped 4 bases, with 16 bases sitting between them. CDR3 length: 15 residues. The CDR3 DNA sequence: TGTGCCACCAGCATGAGCGTAGGGGCAGGCTATGGCTACACCTTC. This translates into CATSMSVGAGYGYTF.

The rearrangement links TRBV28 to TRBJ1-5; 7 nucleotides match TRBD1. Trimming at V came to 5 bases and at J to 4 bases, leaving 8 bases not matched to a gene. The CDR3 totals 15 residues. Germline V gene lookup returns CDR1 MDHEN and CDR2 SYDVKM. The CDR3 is CASSPTGLGNQPQHF. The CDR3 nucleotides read TGTGCCAGCAGTCCGACAGGGCTGGGAAATCAGCCCCAGCATTTT.

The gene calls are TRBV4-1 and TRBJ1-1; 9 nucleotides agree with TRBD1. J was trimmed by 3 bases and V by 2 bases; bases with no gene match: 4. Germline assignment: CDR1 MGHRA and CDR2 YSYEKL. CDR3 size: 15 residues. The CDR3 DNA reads TGCGCCAGCAGCCAAACAGACAGGGGGTACACTGAAGCTTTCTTT. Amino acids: CASSQTDRGYTEAFF.

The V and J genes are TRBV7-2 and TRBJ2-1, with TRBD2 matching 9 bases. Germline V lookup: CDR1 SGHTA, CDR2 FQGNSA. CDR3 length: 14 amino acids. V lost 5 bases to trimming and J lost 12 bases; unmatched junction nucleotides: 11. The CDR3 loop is CASSKPGLASGQFF. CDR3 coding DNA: TGTGCCAGCAGCAAACCGGGACTAGCATCAGGGCAGTTCTTC.

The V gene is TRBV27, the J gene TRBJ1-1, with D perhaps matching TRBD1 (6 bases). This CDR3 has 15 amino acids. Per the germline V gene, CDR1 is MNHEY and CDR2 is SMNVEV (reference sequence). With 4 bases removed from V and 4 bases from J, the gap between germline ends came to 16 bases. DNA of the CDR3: TGTGCCAGCAGTTATGGCGGATACAGGGTCACTGAAGCTTTCTTT. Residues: CASSYGGYRVTEAFF.

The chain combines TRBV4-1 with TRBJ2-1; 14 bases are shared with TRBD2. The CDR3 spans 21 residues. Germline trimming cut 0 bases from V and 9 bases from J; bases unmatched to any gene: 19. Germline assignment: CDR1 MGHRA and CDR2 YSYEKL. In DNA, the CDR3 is TGCGCCAGCAGCCAAGAAGGGTTGAGGGGACTAGCGGGAGAACCGAAGCTTGAGCAGTTCTTC. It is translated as CASSQEGLRGLAGEPKLEQFF.

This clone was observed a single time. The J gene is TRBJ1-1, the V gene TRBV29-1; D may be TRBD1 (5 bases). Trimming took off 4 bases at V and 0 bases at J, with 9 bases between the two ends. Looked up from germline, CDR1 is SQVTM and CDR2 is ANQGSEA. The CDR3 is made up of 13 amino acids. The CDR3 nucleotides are TGCAGCGTTGGGGGGGGAATGAACACTGAAGCTTTCTTT. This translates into CSVGGGMNTEAFF.

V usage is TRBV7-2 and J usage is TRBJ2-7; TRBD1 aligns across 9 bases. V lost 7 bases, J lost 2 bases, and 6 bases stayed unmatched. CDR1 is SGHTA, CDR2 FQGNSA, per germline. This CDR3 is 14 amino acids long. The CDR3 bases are TGTGCCAGCACCGTTCGACAGGGGGCCTACGAGCAGTACTTC. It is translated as CASTVRQGAYEQYF.

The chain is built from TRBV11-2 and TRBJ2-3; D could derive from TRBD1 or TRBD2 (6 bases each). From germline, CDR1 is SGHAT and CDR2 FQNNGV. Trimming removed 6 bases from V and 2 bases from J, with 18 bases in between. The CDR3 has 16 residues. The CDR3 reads CASSYPGGGPTDTQYF. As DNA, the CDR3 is TGTGCCAGCAGTTACCCCGGGGGCGGACCCACAGATACGCAGTATTTT.

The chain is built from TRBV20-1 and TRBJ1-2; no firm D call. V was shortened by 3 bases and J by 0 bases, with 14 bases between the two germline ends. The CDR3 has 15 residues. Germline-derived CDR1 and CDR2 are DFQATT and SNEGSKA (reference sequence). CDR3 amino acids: CSASLPDLSNYGYTF. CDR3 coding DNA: TGCAGTGCTAGTCTTCCAGATCTTTCTAACTATGGCTACACCTTC.

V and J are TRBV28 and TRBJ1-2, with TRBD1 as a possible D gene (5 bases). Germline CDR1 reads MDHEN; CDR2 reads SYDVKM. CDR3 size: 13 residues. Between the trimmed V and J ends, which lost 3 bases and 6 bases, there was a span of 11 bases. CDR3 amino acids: CASSFGRDDGYTF. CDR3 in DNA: TGTGCCAGCAGTTTTGGCAGGGACGATGGCTACACCTTC.

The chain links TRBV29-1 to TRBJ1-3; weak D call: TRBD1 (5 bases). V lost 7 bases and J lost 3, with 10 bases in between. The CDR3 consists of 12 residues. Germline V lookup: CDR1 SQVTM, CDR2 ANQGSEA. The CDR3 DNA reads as TGCAGCGGTTCAGGGTTTGGAAACACCATATATTTT. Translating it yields CSGSGFGNTIYF.

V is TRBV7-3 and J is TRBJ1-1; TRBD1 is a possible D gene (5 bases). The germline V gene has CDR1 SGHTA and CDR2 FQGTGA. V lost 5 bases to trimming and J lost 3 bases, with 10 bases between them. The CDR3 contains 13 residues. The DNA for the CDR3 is TGTGCCAGCAGCCAAGGGGAGGACACTGAAGCTTTCTTT. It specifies CASSQGEDTEAFF.

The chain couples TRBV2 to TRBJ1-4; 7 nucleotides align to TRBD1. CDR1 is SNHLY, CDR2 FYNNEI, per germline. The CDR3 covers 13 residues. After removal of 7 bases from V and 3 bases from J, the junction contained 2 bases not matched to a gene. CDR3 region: CASKGTANEKLFF. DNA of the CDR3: TGTGCCAGCAAGGGGACAGCTAATGAAAAACTGTTTTTT. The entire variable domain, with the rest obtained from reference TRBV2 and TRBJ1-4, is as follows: EPEVTQTPSHQVTQMGQEVILRCVPISNHLYFYWYRQILGQKVEFLVSFYNNEISEKSEIFDDQFSVERPDGSNFTLKIRSTKLEDSAMYFCASKGTANEKLFFGSGTQLSVL.

CDR3 bases: TGTGCCAGCAGTTTAACAGGGGAGAACACCGGGGAGCTGTTTTTT. Residues: CASSLTGENTGELFF. V and J are TRBV27 and TRBJ2-2, with 7 bases lining up with TRBD1. This CDR3 is built from 15 residues. Germline-derived CDR1 and CDR2 are MNHEY and SMNVEV (reference sequence). The V and J ends lost 2 bases and 1 base, in that order; junction bases with no gene match: 1.

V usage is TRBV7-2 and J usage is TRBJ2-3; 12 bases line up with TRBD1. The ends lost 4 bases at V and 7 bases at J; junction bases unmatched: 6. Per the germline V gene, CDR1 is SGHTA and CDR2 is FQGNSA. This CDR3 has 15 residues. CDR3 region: CASSSHGTGGNTQYF. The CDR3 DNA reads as TGTGCCAGCAGCTCACACGGGACAGGGGGCAATACGCAGTATTTT.

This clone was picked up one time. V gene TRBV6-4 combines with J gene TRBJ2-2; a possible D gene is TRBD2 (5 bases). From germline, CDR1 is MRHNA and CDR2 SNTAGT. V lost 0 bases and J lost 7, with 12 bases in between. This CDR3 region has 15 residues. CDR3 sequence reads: CASSDSASSGGELFF. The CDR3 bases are TGTGCCAGCAGTGACTCGGCTAGCTCAGGCGGGGAGCTGTTTTTT.